This T cell receptor beta chain was found in a study of blood T cell repertoires in COVID-19. Here immunoSEQ multiplex PCR was the method, and the copy in TCRdb shows in-frame clones only, minus some. The sample yields fewer than 400,000 clones, 80% to 90% seen once. This clone was seen once. This CDR3 has 15 amino acids. From germline, CDR1 is MNHEY and CDR2 SVGAGI. Trimming removed 7 bases from V and 2 bases from J, with 15 bases in between. The sample was PBMCs or T cells enriched from blood (not recorded which). This clonotype originated in a man under 40 who had recovered from COVID-19. V is TRBV6-5 and J is TRBJ2-1; D is perhaps TRBD1 (6 bases). The CDR3 here is CASKTDRSAYNEQFF. In nucleotides, the CDR3 is TGTGCCAGCAAGACCGACAGGTCGGCCTACAATGAGCAGTTCTTC.